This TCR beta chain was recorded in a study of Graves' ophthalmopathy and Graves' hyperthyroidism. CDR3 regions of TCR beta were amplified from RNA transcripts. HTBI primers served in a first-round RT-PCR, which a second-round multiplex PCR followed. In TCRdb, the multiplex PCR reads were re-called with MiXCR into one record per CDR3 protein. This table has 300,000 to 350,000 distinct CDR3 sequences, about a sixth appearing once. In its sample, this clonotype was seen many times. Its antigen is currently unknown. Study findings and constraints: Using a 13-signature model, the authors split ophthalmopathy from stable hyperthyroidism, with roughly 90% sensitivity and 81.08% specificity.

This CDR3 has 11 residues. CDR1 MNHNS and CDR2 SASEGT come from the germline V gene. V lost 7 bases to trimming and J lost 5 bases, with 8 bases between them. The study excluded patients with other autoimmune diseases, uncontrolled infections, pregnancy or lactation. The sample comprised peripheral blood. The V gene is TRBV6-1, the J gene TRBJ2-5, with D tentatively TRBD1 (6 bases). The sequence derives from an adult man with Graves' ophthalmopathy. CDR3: CASKGGETQYF. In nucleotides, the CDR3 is TGTGCCAGCAAAGGGGGTGAGACCCAGTACTTC.